This T cell receptor (beta chain) was sequenced during a study of blood T cell repertoires in COVID-19. Study-level information: Both acute and convalescent COVID-19 samples were obtained from the United States, Italy and Spain.

The J segment lost 9 bases and the V segment lost 4 bases, leaving 8 bases of the junction unmatched. Germline CDR1 reads SGDLS; CDR2 reads YYNGEE. The CDR3 has 14 amino acids. Per the original methods: Estimation of nucleated cell counts relied on the amplification of reference gene primers. TCRdb keeps only in-frame clones here, not all; method: immunoSEQ multiplex PCR. D and trimming were read from the DNA, whereas the V and J calls and clone size are those reported in that table. The table shows fewer than 250,000 clones, with around 84% occurring only once. Sequenced material: peripheral blood. The TCR was taken from a man between 60 and 70 years old with acute or convalescent COVID-19. The chain employs TRBV9 and TRBJ2-1; the match to TRBD1 covers 9 bases. The CDR3, as DNA: TGTGCCAGCAGCTCCGGGACAGGGACAGGTGAGCAGTTCTTC. Translated, it gives CASSSGTGTGEQFF.